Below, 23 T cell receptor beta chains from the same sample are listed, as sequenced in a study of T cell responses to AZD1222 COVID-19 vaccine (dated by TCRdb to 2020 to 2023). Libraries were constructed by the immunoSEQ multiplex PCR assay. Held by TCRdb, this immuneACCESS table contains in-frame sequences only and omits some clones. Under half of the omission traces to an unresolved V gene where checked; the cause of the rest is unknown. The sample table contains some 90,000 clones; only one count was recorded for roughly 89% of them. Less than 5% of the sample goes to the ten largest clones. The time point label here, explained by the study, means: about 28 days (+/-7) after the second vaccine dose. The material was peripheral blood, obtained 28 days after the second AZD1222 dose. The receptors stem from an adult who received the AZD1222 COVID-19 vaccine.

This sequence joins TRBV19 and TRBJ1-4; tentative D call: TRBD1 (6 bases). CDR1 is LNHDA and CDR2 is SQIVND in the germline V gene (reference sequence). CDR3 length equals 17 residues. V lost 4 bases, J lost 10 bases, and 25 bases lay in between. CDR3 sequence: CASSSPGHISAQGKLFF. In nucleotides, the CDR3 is TGTGCCAGTAGTAGCCCGGGACATATATCCGCCCAGGGAAAACTGTTTTTT.

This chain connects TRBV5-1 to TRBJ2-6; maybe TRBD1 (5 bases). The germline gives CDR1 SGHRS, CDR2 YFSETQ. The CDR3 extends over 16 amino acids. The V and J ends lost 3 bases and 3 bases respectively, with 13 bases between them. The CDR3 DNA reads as TGCGCCAGCAGCTCAGACAGCTGGTATGGGGCCAACGTCCTGACTTTC. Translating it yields CASSSDSWYGANVLTF.

The DNA of the CDR3 is TGTGCCAGCAGCAAAGCTTTCGGGTCCTATGGCTACACCTTC. The encoded protein is CASSKAFGSYGYTF. The chain recombines TRBV21-1 with TRBJ1-2. TRBV21-1 is marked as a pseudogene. The CDR3 sequence is 14 residues long.

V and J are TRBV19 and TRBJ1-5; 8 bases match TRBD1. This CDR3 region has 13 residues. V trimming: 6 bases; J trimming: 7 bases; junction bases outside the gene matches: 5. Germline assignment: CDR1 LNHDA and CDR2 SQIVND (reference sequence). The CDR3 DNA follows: TGTGCCAGTAGAAAGACAGGGGAGCAGCCCCAGCATTTT. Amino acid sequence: CASRKTGEQPQHF.

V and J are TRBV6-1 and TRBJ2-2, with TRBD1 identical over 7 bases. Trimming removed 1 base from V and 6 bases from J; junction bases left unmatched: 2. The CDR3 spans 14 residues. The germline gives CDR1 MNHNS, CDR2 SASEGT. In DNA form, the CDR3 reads TGTGCCAGCAGTGAAGTGAGGGGGCCCGGGGAGCTGTTTTTT. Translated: CASSEVRGPGELFF.

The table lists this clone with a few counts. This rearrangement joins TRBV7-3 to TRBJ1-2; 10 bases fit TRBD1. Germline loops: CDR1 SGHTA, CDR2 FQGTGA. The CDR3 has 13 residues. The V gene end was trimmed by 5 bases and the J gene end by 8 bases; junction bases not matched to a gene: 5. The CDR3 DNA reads TGTGCCAGCAGCCTCGGACAGGGGGAAGGCTACACCTTC. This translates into CASSLGQGEGYTF.

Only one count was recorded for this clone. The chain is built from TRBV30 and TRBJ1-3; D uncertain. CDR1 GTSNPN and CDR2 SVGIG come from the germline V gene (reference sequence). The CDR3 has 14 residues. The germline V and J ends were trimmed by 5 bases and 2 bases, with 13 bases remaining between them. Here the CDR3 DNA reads TGTGCCTGGGAGAATCGGGTCGCTGGAAACACCATATATTTT. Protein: CAWENRVAGNTIYF.

The DNA of the CDR3 is TGTGCCAGCAGCGGACAATCCTATGGCTACACCTTC. Translated, it gives CASSGQSYGYTF. The chain has TRBV2 and TRBJ1-2; D is perhaps TRBD1 (5 bases). V lost 6 bases and J 4 bases, leaving 9 bases between the germline ends. CDR1 is SNHLY and CDR2 is FYNNEI in the germline V gene. The CDR3 totals 12 residues.

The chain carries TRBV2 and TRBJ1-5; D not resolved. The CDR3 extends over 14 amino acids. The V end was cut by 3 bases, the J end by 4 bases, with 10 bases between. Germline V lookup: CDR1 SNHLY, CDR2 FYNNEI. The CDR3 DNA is TGTGCCAGCAGTGACAGGATAGCAAATCAGCCCCAGCATTTT. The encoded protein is CASSDRIANQPQHF. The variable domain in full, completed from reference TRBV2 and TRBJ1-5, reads EPEVTQTPSHQVTQMGQEVILRCVPISNHLYFYWYRQILGQKVEFLVSFYNNEISEKSEIFDDQFSVERPDGSNFTLKIRSTKLEDSAMYFCASSDRIANQPQHFGDGTRLSIL.

The CDR3 DNA is TGTGCCAGCAGCAACTTGATAAGGGGGCGAGGCTATGGCTACACCTTC. Its protein is CASSNLIRGRGYGYTF. The gene calls are TRBV3-1 (or the pseudogene TRBV3-2) and TRBJ1-2; 7 bases fit TRBD1. The germline CDR1 and CDR2 sequences are LGHDT and YNNKEL (reference sequence). The ends lost 5 bases at V and 4 bases at J; junction bases unmatched: 13. The CDR3 covers 16 residues.

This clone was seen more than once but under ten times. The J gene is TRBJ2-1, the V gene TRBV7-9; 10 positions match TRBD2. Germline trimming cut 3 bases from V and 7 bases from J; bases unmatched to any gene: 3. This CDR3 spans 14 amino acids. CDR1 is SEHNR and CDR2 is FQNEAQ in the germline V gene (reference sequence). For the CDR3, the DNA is TGTGCCAGCAGCTTGGGACTAGCGATTAATGAGCAGTTCTTC. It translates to CASSLGLAINEQFF. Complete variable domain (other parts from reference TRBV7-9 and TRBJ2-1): DTGVSQNPRHKITKRGQNVTFRCDPISEHNRLYWYRQTLGQGPEFLTYFQNEAQLEKSRLLSDRFSAERPKGSFSTLEIQRTEQGDSAMYLCASSLGLAINEQFFGPGTRLTVL.

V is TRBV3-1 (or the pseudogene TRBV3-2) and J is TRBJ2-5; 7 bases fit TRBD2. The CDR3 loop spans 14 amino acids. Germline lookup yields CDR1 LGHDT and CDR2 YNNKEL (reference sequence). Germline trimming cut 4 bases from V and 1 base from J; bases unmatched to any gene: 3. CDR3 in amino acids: CASSLSGAQETQYF. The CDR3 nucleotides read TGTGCCAGCAGCCTAAGCGGGGCCCAAGAGACCCAGTACTTC.

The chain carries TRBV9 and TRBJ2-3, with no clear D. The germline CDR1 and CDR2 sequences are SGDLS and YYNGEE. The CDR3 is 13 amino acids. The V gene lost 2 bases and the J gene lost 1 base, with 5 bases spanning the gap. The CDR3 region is CASSVRRTDTQYF. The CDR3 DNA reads TGTGCCAGCAGCGTGAGGCGCACAGATACGCAGTATTTT.

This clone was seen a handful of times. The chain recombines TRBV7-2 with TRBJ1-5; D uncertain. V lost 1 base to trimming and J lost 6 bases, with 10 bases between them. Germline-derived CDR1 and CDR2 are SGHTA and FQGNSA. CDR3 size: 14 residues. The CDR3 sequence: CASSLGMAGQPQHF. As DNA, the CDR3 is TGTGCCAGCAGCTTAGGAATGGCGGGTCAGCCCCAGCATTTT.

The CDR3 loop reads CAWRGGGTNTGELFF. The DNA of the CDR3 is TGTGCCTGGAGGGGCGGGGGAACGAACACCGGGGAGCTGTTTTTT. This chain uses TRBV30 with TRBJ2-2, with 7 bases fitting TRBD2. The CDR3 has 15 residues. The germline CDR1 and CDR2 sequences are GTSNPN and SVGIG (reference sequence). V lost 3 bases, J lost 0 bases, and 4 bases stayed unmatched.

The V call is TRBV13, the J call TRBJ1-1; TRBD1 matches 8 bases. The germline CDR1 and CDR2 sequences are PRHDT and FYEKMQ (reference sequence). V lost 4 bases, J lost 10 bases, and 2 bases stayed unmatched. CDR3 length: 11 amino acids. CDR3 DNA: TGTGCCAGCAGCTCCGGACAGGGAGCTTTCTTT. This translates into CASSSGQGAFF.

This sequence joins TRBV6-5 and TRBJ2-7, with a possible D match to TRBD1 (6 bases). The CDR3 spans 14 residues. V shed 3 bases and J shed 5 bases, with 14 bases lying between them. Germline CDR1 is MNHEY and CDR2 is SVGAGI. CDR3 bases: TGTGCCAGCAGTTATTTGGGCAGGGGCAACGAGCAGTACTTC. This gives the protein CASSYLGRGNEQYF.

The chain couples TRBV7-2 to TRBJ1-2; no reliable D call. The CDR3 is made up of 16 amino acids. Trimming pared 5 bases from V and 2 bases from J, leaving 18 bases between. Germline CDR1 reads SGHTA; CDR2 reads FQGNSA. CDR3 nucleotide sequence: TGTGCCAGCAGCCCAAGAGGCCACGTCCTAAACTATGGCTACACCTTC. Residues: CASSPRGHVLNYGYTF.

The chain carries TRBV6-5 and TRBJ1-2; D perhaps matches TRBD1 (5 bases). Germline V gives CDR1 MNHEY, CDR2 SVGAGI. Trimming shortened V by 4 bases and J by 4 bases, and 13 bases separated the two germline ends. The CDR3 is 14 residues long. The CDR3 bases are TGTGCCAGCAGTTCGCCACAGGAGGGCTATGGCTACACCTTC. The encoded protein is CASSSPQEGYGYTF.

The CDR3 sequence is CASRAGPYTGELFF. DNA of the CDR3: TGTGCCAGCAGGGCGGGCCCTTACACCGGGGAGCTGTTTTTT. The rearrangement links TRBV6-6 to TRBJ2-2; maybe TRBD2 (5 bases). Germline V gene sequence: CDR1 MNHNY, CDR2 SVGAGI (reference sequence). This CDR3 is built from 14 residues. Trimming pared 6 bases from V and 3 bases from J, leaving 11 bases between.

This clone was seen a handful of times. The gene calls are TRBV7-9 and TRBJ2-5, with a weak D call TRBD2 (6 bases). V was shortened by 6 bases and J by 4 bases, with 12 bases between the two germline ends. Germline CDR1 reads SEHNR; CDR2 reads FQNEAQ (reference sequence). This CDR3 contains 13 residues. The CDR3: CASRLLAGETQYF. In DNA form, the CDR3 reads TGTGCCAGCAGATTACTAGCCGGAGAGACCCAGTACTTC.

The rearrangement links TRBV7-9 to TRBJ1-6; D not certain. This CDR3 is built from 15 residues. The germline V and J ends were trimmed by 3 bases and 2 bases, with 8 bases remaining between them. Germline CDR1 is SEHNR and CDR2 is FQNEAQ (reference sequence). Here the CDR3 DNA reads TGTGCCAGCAGCTTCTTGGGTGCCTATAATTCACCCCTCCACTTT. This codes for CASSFLGAYNSPLHF.

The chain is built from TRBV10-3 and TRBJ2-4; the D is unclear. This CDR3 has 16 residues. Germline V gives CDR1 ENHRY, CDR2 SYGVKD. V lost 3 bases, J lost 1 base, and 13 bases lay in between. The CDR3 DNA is TGTGCCATCAGTGACCCCGGGTTCGCGGCCAAAAACATTCAGTACTTC. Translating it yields CAISDPGFAAKNIQYF.